This passage covers 2 T cell receptor beta chains from one sample sequenced in a study of CD8 T cells in ankylosing spondylitis. TCRdb used MiXCR to reprocess the 5' RACE reads, holding one entry per CDR3 protein. The sample lists some 450,000 distinct CDR3 sequences, roughly 17% occurring once. Their target antigens are unknown. The study's findings and limits: Blood from ankylosing spondylitis patients appeared to carry a characteristic roughly 8-variant TCR beta motif.

The sequenced sample was blood, either unsorted or a sorted T cell fraction (not recorded which). Receptor source: a male donor with ankylosing spondylitis.

The chain carries TRBV20-1 and TRBJ1-1; TRBD1 might be the D (6 bases). Trimming cost V 6 bases and J 1 base, with 18 bases left between them. The V gene's germline CDR1 is DFQATT and CDR2 SNEGSKA (reference sequence). The CDR3 spans 15 residues. The CDR3 reads CSAPGAPTENTEAFF. Here the CDR3 DNA reads TGCAGTGCCCCAGGGGCCCCAACAGAGAACACTGAAGCTTTCTTT.

Only a few counts were recorded for this clonotype. V is TRBV20-1 and J is TRBJ2-7, with 10 positions matching TRBD1. CDR3 length: 13 amino acids. Unmatched junction bases numbered 8, after V lost 6 bases and J lost 6 bases. The germline V gene encodes CDR1 DFQATT and CDR2 SNEGSKA (reference sequence). CDR3 protein: CSALAGQGREQYF. The CDR3 DNA reads TGCAGTGCCTTAGCGGGACAGGGGCGCGAGCAGTACTTC.